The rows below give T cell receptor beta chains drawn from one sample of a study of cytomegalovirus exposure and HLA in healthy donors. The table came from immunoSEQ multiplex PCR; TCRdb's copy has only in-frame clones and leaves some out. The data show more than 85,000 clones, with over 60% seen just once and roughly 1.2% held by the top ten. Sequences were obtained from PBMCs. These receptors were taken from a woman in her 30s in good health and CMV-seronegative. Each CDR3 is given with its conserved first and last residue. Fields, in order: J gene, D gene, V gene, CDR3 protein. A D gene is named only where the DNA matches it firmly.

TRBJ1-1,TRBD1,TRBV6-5,CASSIRQGNTEAFF
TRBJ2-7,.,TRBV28,CASREGPHSYEQYF
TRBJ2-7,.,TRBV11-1,CASSWGDGATYEQYF
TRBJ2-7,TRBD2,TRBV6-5,CASSYSGGRSYEQYF
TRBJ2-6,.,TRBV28,CATERRGSGANVLTF
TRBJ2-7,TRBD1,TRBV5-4,CASSHRGPSYEQYF
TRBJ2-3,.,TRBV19,CASTPGQNTDTQYF
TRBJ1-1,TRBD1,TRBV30,CAWTQGANTEAFF
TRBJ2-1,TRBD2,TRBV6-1,CASRVAGGPVEQFF
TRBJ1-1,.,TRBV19,CASSLGSQGPYDEAFF
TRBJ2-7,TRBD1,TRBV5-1,CASRRDRLYEQYF
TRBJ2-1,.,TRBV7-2,CASSLAGDVYNEQFF
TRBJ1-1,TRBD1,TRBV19,CASSTGQGVVTEAFF
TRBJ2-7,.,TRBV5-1,CASSPQTGSYEQYF
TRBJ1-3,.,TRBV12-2,CASRCPPRHDGNTIYF